This T cell receptor beta chain comes out of a study of Graves' ophthalmopathy and Graves' hyperthyroidism (dated by TCRdb to the late 2010s). About the investigation overall: Stable hyperthyroidism was defined as no progression to ophthalmopathy within 18 months of follow-up. The study used signatures of the TCR beta repertoire to tell Graves' ophthalmopathy apart from Graves' hyperthyroidism and to predict which patients would progress to ophthalmopathy. In total, 135 blood samples were TCR-sequenced: some 40 ophthalmopathy, under 80 hyperthyroidism and roughly 17 hyperthyroidism-to-ophthalmopathy patients. To explore V-J signatures that separate ophthalmopathy from hyperthyroidism, a discovery set of more than 95 patients was enrolled, consisting of about 45 with ophthalmopathy and fewer than 60 with stable hyperthyroidism. An independent validation cohort was composed of fewer than 20 hyperthyroidism patients and roughly 16 patients who later progressed from hyperthyroidism to ophthalmopathy. In roughly six hyperthyroidism patients, the T-cell repertoires found in thyroid tissue were compared with those found in blood. Once sampling was done, hyperthyroidism patients were given methimazole at a starting dose of 30 mg daily, while ophthalmopathy patients were given high-dose intravenous methylprednisolone. Results and caveats for the whole study, not just this receptor: In validation, the model predicted ophthalmopathy progression with 55% to 71% sensitivity and around 72% specificity; some 13 predicted patients were CT-confirmed with GO in a median of approximately 6.5 months. In cross-validation, the 13-signature model distinguished ophthalmopathy from stable hyperthyroidism with roughly 90% sensitivity and about 81% specificity, and in the test set the corresponding values were around 80% and 75%. Among expanded thyroid clonotypes with frequency above 0.001, most also showed up in blood, which suggests that blood repertoires may reflect the thyroid immune response. Sample size was not statistically predetermined, and group allocation was not concealed from the investigators.

CDR1 and CDR2, looked up from the germline V gene, are ENHRY and SYGVKD. The CDR3, cysteine through phenylalanine, is 13 amino acids long. Just the 39-base CDR3 DNA is kept, in frame starting at base 1. The junction shows trimming of 10 bases on V and 2 bases on J, plus 13 bases between the germline ends. About this clonotype itself: Its antigen is unknown. The sample holds no much larger clone one base away, and base qualities are not on file.

Hyperthyroidism patients were newly diagnosed, with disease duration under 2 months, and aged 18 to 65 years. Patients with other autoimmune diseases, uncontrolled infections, pregnancy or lactation were excluded from the study. Clinical symptoms, serum thyroxine, TRAb, thyroid ultrasound and orbital computed tomography were used for diagnosis. Total RNA was extracted with Trizol reagent and quality-checked on an Agilent 2100 Bioanalyzer. TCR beta CDR3 regions were amplified from RNA transcripts for repertoire sequencing. The first round was an RT-PCR using HTBI primers with the Qiagen OneStep RT-PCR kit, and this first round was followed by a second-round multiplex PCR, then size selection and purification. Libraries were sequenced on an Illumina HiSeq2000 using paired-end 100 bp reads. Per the original workflow: SOAPnuke was used to process the reads, removing any read that contained adapters or uncalled bases, had a mean Phred below 15, or lacked an exact match to the constant primer or identifier. High-quality paired reads were merged with COPE v1.2.5. Each unique nucleotide sequence was treated as a clonotype, and MiTCR v1.1 was used to align the clonotypes to the IMGT TRB V, D and J references. The analysis was limited to V-J combinations with a frequency above 0.0001, which together covered over 98% of repertoires. A TCR clonal expansion and chaos score per V-J combination was defined as the ratio of F50 clonal expansion to chaos observed in the TCRdist matrix. Welch's t-statistics and random forest were used to narrow the features down to more than 10 V-J combinations, which were then fed into a naive Bayes classifier. Thyroid-blood repertoire similarity was quantified with the Morisita-Horn index. The public reads were quality trimmed at Q25 with fastp and then assembled into clones with MiXCR by TCRdb, keeping productive beta chains. Rows merge per CDR3 protein into single entries with the most common DNA and genes. The V and J calls were determined by TCRdb, not by the authors. This sample holds roughly 1.1 million distinct CDR3 sequences; about 35% were observed only once. Around 10% of the sample comes from the top ten.

The sequence was obtained from an adult man with Graves' hyperthyroidism. Sequencing input: peripheral blood or thyroid tissue (not recorded which). The rearrangement combines TRBV10-3 with TRBJ2-3; perhaps TRBD2 is the D gene, with 6 bases matching. CDR3 region: CASKLADTDTQYF. The nucleotide sequence reads TGTGCCAGCAAGTTAGCGGACACAGATACGCAGTATTTT.